Listed here are 3 T cell receptor beta chains from one sample, sequenced in a study of T-cell reconstitution after alpha-beta-depleted transplantation in children. A library of TCRbeta sequences, prepared with unique molecular identifiers, was generated. TCRdb reprocessed the PCR reads with MiXCR, giving one entry per CDR3 protein. This sample yields about 610,000 distinct CDR3 sequences, of which 10% are seen a single time; 3.5% to 5% belongs to the top ten. The sample here was PBMCs from the stem cell graft donor, taken from the stem cell graft. The source is a human donor who donated a stem cell graft to a child with acute myeloid leukemia.

The chain is built from TRBV5-1 and TRBJ2-1, with 10 positions matching TRBD2. Trimming at V came to 2 bases and at J to 0 bases, leaving 5 bases not matched to a gene. Germline V gene lookup returns CDR1 SGHRS and CDR2 YFSETQ. The CDR3 extends over 17 amino acids. CDR3: CASSLGLAGASYNEQFF. The CDR3, as DNA: TGCGCCAGCAGCTTAGGTCTAGCGGGAGCCTCCTACAATGAGCAGTTCTTC.

This clonotype was seen repeatedly, ten times or more. The rearrangement joins TRBV7-3 to TRBJ2-1, with 14 nucleotides matching TRBD2. V lost 0 bases, J lost 5 bases, and 6 bases stayed unmatched. CDR1 is SGHTA, CDR2 FQGTGA, per germline. This CDR3 comprises 18 residues. DNA of the CDR3: TGTGCCAGCAGCTTAACGGGACTAGCGGGGGCCCCTAACAATGAGCAGTTCTTC. This translates into CASSLTGLAGAPNNEQFF.

The V gene is TRBV12-3 or TRBV12-4, the J gene TRBJ2-2; TRBD1 or TRBD2 may be the D gene (5 bases each). V was cut by 1 base and J by 6 bases, with 9 bases left in between. The CDR3 is 14 amino acids. The CDR3 loop reads CASSLGGTSGELFF. DNA of the CDR3: TGTGCCAGCAGTTTAGGAGGGACGTCCGGGGAGCTGTTTTTT.